The T cell receptor beta chain described here comes from a study of T cell responses to AZD1222 COVID-19 vaccine. Study findings and constraints: Two doses of AZD1222 preceded a rise in Spike-specific TCR breadth and depth. Most donors were white British and more were female, and clonal diversity was possibly underestimated. Unmutated variant regions are reportedly targeted by nearly half of spike-specific TCRs. Spike-wide vaccine-associated CD4 TCRs dominated at 160-218 and 743-854.

Germline-derived CDR1 and CDR2 are SGHTA and FQGNSA. This CDR3 has 14 amino acids. V lost 5 bases to trimming and J lost 10 bases; unmatched junction nucleotides: 7. This clone occurred a few times. Its antigen is not known. This table comes from immunoSEQ multiplex PCR, and its TCRdb copy is limited to in-frame clones, with some not included. The sample comprises 90,000 to 130,000 clones, approximately 90% of which are singletons, and approximately 3.5% rests with the top ten. This TCR was recovered from an adult in good health. This rearrangement joins TRBV7-2 to TRBJ1-4; 10 positions match TRBD1. The sample consisted of peripheral blood, taken on day 0 of AZD1222 vaccination. Here the CDR3 reads CASSPSTGGGKLFF. CDR3 sequence (DNA): TGTGCCAGCAGCCCCTCGACAGGGGGCGGAAAACTGTTTTTT.